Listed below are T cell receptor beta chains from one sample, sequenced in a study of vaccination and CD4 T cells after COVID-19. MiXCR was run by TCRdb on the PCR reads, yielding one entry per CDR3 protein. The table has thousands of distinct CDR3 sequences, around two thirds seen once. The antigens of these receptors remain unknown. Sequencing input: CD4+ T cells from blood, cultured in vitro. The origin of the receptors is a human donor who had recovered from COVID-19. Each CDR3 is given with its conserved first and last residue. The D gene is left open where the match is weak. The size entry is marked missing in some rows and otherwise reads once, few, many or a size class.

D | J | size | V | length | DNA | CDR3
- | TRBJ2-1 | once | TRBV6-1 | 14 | TGTGCCAGCAGCCCCCAGACTCAAGCGGGTGAGCAGTTCTTC | CASSPQTQAGEQFF
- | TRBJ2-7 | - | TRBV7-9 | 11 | TGTGCCAGCAGCTATGCGTGGGAGCAGTACTTC | CASSYAWEQYF
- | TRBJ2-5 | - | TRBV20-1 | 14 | TGCAGTGCTAGACTCCCACTAGGCCAAGAGACCCAGTACTTC | CSARLPLGQETQYF
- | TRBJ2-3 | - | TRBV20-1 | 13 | TGCAGTGCTAGGACTAGGGGCACAGATACGCAGTATTTT | CSARTRGTDTQYF
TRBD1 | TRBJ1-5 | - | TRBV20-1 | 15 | TGCAGTGCCCGGACAGGGGGAGGACTAGGTCAGCCCCAGCATTTT | CSARTGGGLGQPQHF
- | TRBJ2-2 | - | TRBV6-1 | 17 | TGTGCCGCCGCCCGCCGCTATACCGGGACCAACACCGGGGAGCTGTTTTTT | CAAARRYTGTNTGELFF
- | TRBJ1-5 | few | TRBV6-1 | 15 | TGTGCCTGCGCGGAGACGGCAAATCACAATCAGCCCCAGCATTTT | CACAETANHNQPQHF
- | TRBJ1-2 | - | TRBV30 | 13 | TGTGCCTGGAAATATCATGCGGACTATGGCTACACCTTC | CAWKYHADYGYTF
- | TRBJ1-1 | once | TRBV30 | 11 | TGTGCCTGGAACTGGGGGGAAAAGGCTTTCTTT | CAWNWGEKAFF
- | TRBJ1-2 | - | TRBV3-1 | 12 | TGTGCCAGCAGCCAAGATGGGGAAGGCTACACCTTC | CASSQDGEGYTF
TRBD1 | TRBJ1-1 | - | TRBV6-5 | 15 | TGTGCCAGCAGTTACACACAGGGGGTAGGGACTGAAGCTTTCTTT | CASSYTQGVGTEAFF
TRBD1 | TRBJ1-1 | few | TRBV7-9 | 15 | TGTGCCAGCAGCCTGGACAGGGGGCGAAGGGCTGAAGCTTTCTTT | CASSLDRGRRAEAFF
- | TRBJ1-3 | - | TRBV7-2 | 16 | TGTGCCAGCAGCTTAGAGACCGCGGCCTCTGGAAACACCATATATTTT | CASSLETAASGNTIYF
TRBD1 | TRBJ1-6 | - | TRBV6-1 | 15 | TGTGCCACCGACAGGGGGCTATATTATAATTCACCCCTCCACTTT | CATDRGLYYNSPLHF
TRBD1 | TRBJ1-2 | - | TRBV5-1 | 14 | TGCGCCAGCAGCACGGGACAGGGGCGTGGTGGCTACACCTTC | CASSTGQGRGGYTF
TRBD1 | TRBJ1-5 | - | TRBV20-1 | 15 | TGCAGTGCTACCCGGGGACAGACACCCAATCAGCCCCAGCATTTT | CSATRGQTPNQPQHF
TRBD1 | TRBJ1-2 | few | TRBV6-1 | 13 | TGTGCCAGCAACCAGGGGGGGGGCTATGGCTACACCTTC | CASNQGGGYGYTF
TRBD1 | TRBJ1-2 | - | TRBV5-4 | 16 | TGTGCCAGCAGCCCGGCCGGGACAGCGAAAAACTATGGCTACACCTTC | CASSPAGTAKNYGYTF
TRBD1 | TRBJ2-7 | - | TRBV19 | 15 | TGTGCCAGTAGTATCCGGGGACAGGGGCAAAACGAGCAGTACTTC | CASSIRGQGQNEQYF
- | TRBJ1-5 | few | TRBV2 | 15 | TGTGCCAGCAGTGAAGGGGCCAATAGCAATCAGCCCCAGCATTTT | CASSEGANSNQPQHF
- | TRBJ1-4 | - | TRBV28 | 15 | TGTGCCAGCAGTACGCCGACAGCTAACAATGAAAAACTGTTTTTT | CASSTPTANNEKLFF
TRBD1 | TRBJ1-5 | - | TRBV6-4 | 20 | TGTGCCAGCAGTTCTCGGACAGGGGCTTTCCAAATCTATAGCAATCAGCCCCAGCATTTT | CASSSRTGAFQIYSNQPQHF
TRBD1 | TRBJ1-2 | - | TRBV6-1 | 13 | TGTGCCAGCAGTGCCGGGACAGGCTATGGCTACACCTTC | CASSAGTGYGYTF
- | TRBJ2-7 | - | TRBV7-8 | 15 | TGTGCCAGCAGCTTCGCGAGTCCTGTTAGCTACGAGCAGTACTTC | CASSFASPVSYEQYF
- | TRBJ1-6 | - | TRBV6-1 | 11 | TGTGCCAGCAGACAGAATTCACCCCTCCACTTT | CASRQNSPLHF
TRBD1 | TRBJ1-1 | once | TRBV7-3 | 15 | TGTGCCAGCAGCCCCGGACAGGGCAGGGACACTGAAGCTTTCTTT | CASSPGQGRDTEAFF
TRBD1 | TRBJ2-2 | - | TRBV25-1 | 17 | TGTGCCAGCAGTGAACCGACTCCGGGACAGGATTTCGGGGAGCTGTTTTTT | CASSEPTPGQDFGELFF
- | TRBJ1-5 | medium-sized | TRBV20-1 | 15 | TGCAGTGCTAGAGTCCACCCGGGCAGCCGAGGGCCCCAGCATTTT | CSARVHPGSRGPQHF
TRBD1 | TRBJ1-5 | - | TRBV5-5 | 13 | TGTGCCAGCAGTCTGACAGGGGACCAGCCCCAGCATTTT | CASSLTGDQPQHF
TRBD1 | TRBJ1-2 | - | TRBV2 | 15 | TGTGCCAGCAGTGAAGAGACAGGGGATAACTATGGCTACACCTTC | CASSEETGDNYGYTF
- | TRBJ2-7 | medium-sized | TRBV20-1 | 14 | TGCAGTGCCTCTCACGGCGAGGGGACTGGCGAGCAGTACTTC | CSASHGEGTGEQYF
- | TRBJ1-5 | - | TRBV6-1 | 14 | TGTGCCAGCAGTGAAACGGGGTTGGGAAGGCCCCAGCATTTT | CASSETGLGRPQHF
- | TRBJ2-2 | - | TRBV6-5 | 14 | TGTGCCAGCAGTTTCGGACAGACCAGCGGGGAGCTGTTTTTT | CASSFGQTSGELFF
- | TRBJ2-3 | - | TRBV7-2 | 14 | TGTGCCAGCAGCCCTCCCACGACCACAGATACGCAGTATTTT | CASSPPTTTDTQYF
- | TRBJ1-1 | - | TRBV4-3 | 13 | TGCGCCAGCAGCCAACTTATGAACACTGAAGCTTTCTTT | CASSQLMNTEAFF
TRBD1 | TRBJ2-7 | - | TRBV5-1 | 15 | TGCGCCAGCAGCTTACCGGGACAGGGGGCTGACGAGCAGTACTTC | CASSLPGQGADEQYF
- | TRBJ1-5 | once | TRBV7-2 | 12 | TGTGCCAGCAGCTTTGCGACCCAGCCCCAGCATTTT | CASSFATQPQHF
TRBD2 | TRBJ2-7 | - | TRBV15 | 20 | TGTGCCACCAGCAGACCCCGCGTGTTAGCGGGAGGGCTTTTGGGCTACGAGCAGTACTTC | CATSRPRVLAGGLLGYEQYF
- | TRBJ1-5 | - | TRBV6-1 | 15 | TGTGCCAGCAGACTTTTTACCCTTCGCAATCAGCCCCAGCATTTT | CASRLFTLRNQPQHF
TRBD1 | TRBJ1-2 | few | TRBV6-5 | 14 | TGTGCCAGCAGTTGGACAGGGGGCGCCTATGGCTACACCTTC | CASSWTGGAYGYTF
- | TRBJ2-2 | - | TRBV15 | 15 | TGTGCCACCAGCAGAGATCAAACAGGGTCCGGGGAGCTGTTTTTT | CATSRDQTGSGELFF
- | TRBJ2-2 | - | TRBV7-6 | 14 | TGTGCCAGCAGCTTAGCGGGGGACACCGGGGAGCTGTTTTTT | CASSLAGDTGELFF
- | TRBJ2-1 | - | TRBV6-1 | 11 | TGTGCCAGCCTATCCTCTGTGGTGCAGTTCTTC | CASLSSVVQFF
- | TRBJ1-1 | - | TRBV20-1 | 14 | TGCAGTGCTAGAGTCCACTTATCGAACACTGAAGCTTTCTTT | CSARVHLSNTEAFF
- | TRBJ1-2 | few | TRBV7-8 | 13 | TGTGCCAGCAGCGCGTACAGGGTTTTAGGCTACACCTTC | CASSAYRVLGYTF
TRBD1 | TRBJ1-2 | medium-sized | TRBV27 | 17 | TGTGCCAGCAGTTCATCGGGACAGGGGGAAAGGGGCTATGGCTACACCTTC | CASSSSGQGERGYGYTF
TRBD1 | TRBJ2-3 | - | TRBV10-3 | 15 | TGTGCCTCCGCCCGGGACAGGGTGTTCACAGATACGCAGTATTTT | CASARDRVFTDTQYF
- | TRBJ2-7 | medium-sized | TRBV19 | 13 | TGTGCCAGTAGTATAAGTTGGGACTACGAGCAGTACTTC | CASSISWDYEQYF
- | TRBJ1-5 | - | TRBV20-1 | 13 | TGCAGTGCTAGCTCCAGGGGAGATCAGCCCCAGCATTTT | CSASSRGDQPQHF
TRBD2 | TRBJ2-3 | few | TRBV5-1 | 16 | TGCGCCAGCAGCCCTAGGACTAGCGGGAGTGCAGATACGCAGTATTTT | CASSPRTSGSADTQYF
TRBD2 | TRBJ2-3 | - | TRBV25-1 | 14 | TGTGCCAGCAGGGGACTACTAAGCACAGATACGCAGTATTTT | CASRGLLSTDTQYF
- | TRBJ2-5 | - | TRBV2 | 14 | TGTGCCAGCAGTGCAGACAGAATCCAAGAGACCCAGTACTTC | CASSADRIQETQYF
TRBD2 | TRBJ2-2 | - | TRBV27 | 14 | TGTGCCAGTAAGCGGGGTAGGAACACCGGGGAGCTGTTTTTT | CASKRGRNTGELFF
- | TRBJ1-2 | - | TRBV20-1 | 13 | TGCAGTGCTAGCGGCGGTCAGGCCTATGGCTACACCTTC | CSASGGQAYGYTF
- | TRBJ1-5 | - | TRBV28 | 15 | TGTGCCAGCAGTCCACTGGGGGGGTTCAATCAGCCCCAGCATTTT | CASSPLGGFNQPQHF
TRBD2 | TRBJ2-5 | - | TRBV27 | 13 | TGTGCCAGCAGTTACCTCGGGGGGAGGGCCCAGTACTTC | CASSYLGGRAQYF
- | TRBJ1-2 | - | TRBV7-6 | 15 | TGTGCCAGCAGCTTGGAACAGGGAGTTTTCTATGGCTACACCTTC | CASSLEQGVFYGYTF
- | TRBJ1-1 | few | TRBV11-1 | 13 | TGTGCCAGCAGCTTGCCAGGGCCCACTGAAGCTTTCTTT | CASSLPGPTEAFF
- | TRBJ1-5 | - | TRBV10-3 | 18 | TGTGCCATCAGTGCATCGGGACACAAGACGGGTGGCAATCAGCCCCAGCATTTT | CAISASGHKTGGNQPQHF